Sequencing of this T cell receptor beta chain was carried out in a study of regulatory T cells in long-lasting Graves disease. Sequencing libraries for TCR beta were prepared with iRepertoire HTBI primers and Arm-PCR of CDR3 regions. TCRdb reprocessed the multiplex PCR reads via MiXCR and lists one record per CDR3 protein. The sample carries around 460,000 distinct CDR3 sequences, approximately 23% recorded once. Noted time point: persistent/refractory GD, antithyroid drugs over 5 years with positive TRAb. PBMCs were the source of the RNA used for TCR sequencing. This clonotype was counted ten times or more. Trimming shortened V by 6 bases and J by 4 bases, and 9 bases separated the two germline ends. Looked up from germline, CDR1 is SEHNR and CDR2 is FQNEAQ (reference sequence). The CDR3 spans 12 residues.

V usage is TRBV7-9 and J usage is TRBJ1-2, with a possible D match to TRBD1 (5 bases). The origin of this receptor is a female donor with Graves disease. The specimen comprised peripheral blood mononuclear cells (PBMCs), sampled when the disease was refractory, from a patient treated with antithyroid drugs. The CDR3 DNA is TGTGCCAGCAGTTCAGGGCGCTATGGCTACACCTTC. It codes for CASSSGRYGYTF.